These T cell receptor beta chains were read from a single sample in a study of OX40 agonist ivuxolimab in advanced cancers. The repertoire was sequenced with immunoSEQ multiplex PCR; TCRdb's copy has only in-frame clones and lacks some. The data show approximately 66,000 clones, 75% to 90% seen once. Material: CD4+ or CD8+ T cells sorted from blood, obtained in a trial of the OX40 agonist ivuxolimab. The origin of the receptors is an adult with an advanced solid tumor such as melanoma, head and neck, liver or kidney cancer. The conserved cysteine and the conserved F or W are not part of the CDR3 here. Fields, in order: V gene, CDR3 protein.

TRBV19,ASQLGNNEQF
TRBV6-5,ASGTGAAGNTIY
TRBV12-2,ASRLEVRDRVVSQPQH
TRBV4-3,ASSQEPSGGVNIQY
TRBV6-5,ASSSETGNTEAF
TRBV11-2,ASSFRSYEQY
TRBV4-1,ASSQRPTPITLLDTEAF
TRBV9,ASSVAPGQGRDEQY
TRBV29-1,SVLTGGAEAF
TRBV19,ASSLNQGAAEAF
TRBV9,ASSVTGLGNQPQH
TRBV14,ASSQVAGGGSVGYT
TRBV5-8,ASSLSRGPYEQY
TRBV6-5,ASSPGIPEAF
TRBV4-3,ASSQDGGETQY
TRBV11-2,ASSLGPTSGNTIY
TRBV28,ASSYTGGSLYTGELF
TRBV10-3,AIKTGHYEQY
TRBV5-6,ASSLTARGTGELF
TRBV9,ASSVGVGRASYEQY
TRBV9,ASSSIAGVRKETQY
TRBV27,ASSLSRMGLDEQF
TRBV4-3,ASSQDHGLAGELF
TRBV7-9,ASSGQYNEQF
TRBV21-1,ATRECSGNTIY
TRBV25-1,ASSVAGGSGELF
TRBV7-2,ASSLSNSYEQY
TRBV28,ASSYPPGLAFTDTQY
TRBV28,ASTGIHNRGEYTEAF
TRBV9,ASSEEGGGAATDTQY
TRBV13,ASSLSGNSYEQY
TRBV19,ASSIEKGNTEAF
TRBV27,ASSLSGRQTYEQY
TRBV11-2,ASSLVGGGETQY
TRBV9,ASSVGHWDREDGNTIY
TRBV29-1,SVLKGQGFPETQY
TRBV19,ASNAGWRDQPQH
TRBV13,ASSSPGRGGETQY
TRBV13,ASSLGSNEQF
TRBV2,ASSPLEFGGAGYEQY
TRBV6-4,ASSERTGFYNEQF
TRBV5-6,ASSPRLLGLAGVSNEQF
TRBV6-6,ASSYSTGTEQY
TRBV6-5,ASSYAGGEQF
TRBV5-5,ASSLLFLGDTQY